This TCR beta chain is drawn from a study of PD-1 blockade in classical Hodgkin lymphoma. Overall study findings and caveats: According to reports, newly diagnosed patients had lower baseline TCR diversity than healthy donors, and relapsed/refractory patients had lower baseline TCR diversity still.

This CDR3 has 15 amino acids. Germline assignment: CDR1 SNHLY and CDR2 FYNNEI. The V end was cut by 4 bases, the J end by 7 bases, with 16 bases between. After autologous stem cell transplantation all patients relapsed, and prior brentuximab vedotin exposure differed between cohorts. On this clone: Its target is unknown.

Here immunoSEQ multiplex PCR was the method, and the copy in TCRdb shows in-frame clones only, minus some. The sample carries 55,000 to 65,000 clones, 80% to 90% recorded once. The rearrangement joins TRBV2 to TRBJ2-2; no reliable D call. Material: peripheral blood mononuclear cells (PBMCs), obtained at baseline. This TCR was recovered from a human donor with classical Hodgkin lymphoma. This CDR3 reads CASSGGARVDGELFF. CDR3 sequence (DNA): TGTGCCAGCAGTGGAGGTGCCCGCGTTGACGGGGAGCTGTTTTTT.